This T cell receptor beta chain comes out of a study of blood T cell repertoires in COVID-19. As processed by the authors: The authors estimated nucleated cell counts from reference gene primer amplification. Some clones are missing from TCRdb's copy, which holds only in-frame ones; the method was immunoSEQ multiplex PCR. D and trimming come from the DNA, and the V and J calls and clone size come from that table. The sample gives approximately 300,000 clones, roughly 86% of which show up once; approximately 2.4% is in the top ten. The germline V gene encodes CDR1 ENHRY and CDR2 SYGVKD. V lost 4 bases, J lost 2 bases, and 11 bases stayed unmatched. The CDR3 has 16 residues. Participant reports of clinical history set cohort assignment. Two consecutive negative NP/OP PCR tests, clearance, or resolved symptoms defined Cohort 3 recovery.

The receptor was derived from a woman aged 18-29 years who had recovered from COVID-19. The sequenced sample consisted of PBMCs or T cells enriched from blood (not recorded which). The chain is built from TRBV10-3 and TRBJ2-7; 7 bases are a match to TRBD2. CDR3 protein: CAISGTGTKNTYEQYF. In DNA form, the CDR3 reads TGTGCCATCAGTGGGACCGGGACTAAAAACACCTACGAGCAGTACTTC.